This is a list of T cell receptor beta chains from one sample in a study of T-cell reconstitution after alpha-beta-depleted transplantation in children. TCRdb fed the PCR reads into MiXCR, producing one record per CDR3 protein. Altogether 700,000 or so distinct CDR3 sequences are present, around 12% being singletons, with the ten largest covering 0.75% to 0.85%. The material was PBMCs, obtained before TCRalphabeta/CD19-depleted stem cell transplant. The receptors originated from a girl aged 2 to 10 with congenital amegakaryocytic thrombocytopenia, due to receive a stem cell transplant. The CDR3 runs from the conserved cysteine through the conserved F or W. Each record gives: V gene, clone size, J gene, D gene, CDR3 DNA, CDR3 protein. D genes are given only for firm matches. Only some rows state a clone size, as once, few, many or a class for expanded clones.

V gene: TRBV19
clone size: .
J gene: TRBJ1-1
D gene: .
CDR3 DNA: TGTGCCAGTAGTACCTCAGGGTACACTGAAGCTTTCTTT
CDR3 protein: CASSTSGYTEAFF

V gene: TRBV24-1
clone size: few
J gene: TRBJ2-3
D gene: TRBD1
CDR3 DNA: TGTGCCACCAGAGATCGGACAGGGGGCACAGATACGCAGTATTTT
CDR3 protein: CATRDRTGGTDTQYF

V gene: TRBV24-1
clone size: few
J gene: TRBJ2-1
D gene: .
CDR3 DNA: TGTGCCACCAGTGACTTAGCGGTCTCCTACAATGAGCAGTTCTTC
CDR3 protein: CATSDLAVSYNEQFF

V gene: TRBV12-3/TRBV12-4
clone size: many
J gene: TRBJ2-2
D gene: .
CDR3 DNA: TGTGCCAGCAGCATTTATACCGGGGAGCTGTTTTTT
CDR3 protein: CASSIYTGELFF

V gene: TRBV12-3/TRBV12-4
clone size: few
J gene: TRBJ2-7
D gene: .
CDR3 DNA: TGTGCCAGCAGTTTATACCGCCTGAGGCAGGGGTCCGAGCAGTACTTC
CDR3 protein: CASSLYRLRQGSEQYF

V gene: TRBV20-1
clone size: many
J gene: TRBJ2-4
D gene: .
CDR3 DNA: TGCAGTGCAGTCAGGGTGTCGGGCAAAAACATTCAGTACTTC
CDR3 protein: CSAVRVSGKNIQYF

V gene: TRBV5-1
clone size: many
J gene: TRBJ2-7
D gene: .
CDR3 DNA: TGCGCCAGCAGCTTGACCGATACCTACTACGAGCAGTACTTC
CDR3 protein: CASSLTDTYYEQYF

V gene: TRBV5-1
clone size: many
J gene: TRBJ2-7
D gene: .
CDR3 DNA: TGCGCCAGCAGCTTGTTAGGCGAAAAGCAGTACTTC
CDR3 protein: CASSLLGEKQYF

V gene: TRBV20-1
clone size: few
J gene: TRBJ2-5
D gene: TRBD1
CDR3 DNA: TGCAGTGCTTGTAGGGGGCGAGAGACCCAGTACTTC
CDR3 protein: CSACRGRETQYF

V gene: TRBV2
clone size: .
J gene: TRBJ2-1
D gene: .
CDR3 DNA: TGTGCCAGCACCAGATTGGGAGTATTCCATGAGCGGTTCTTC
CDR3 protein: CASTRLGVFHERFF

V gene: TRBV6-5
clone size: many
J gene: TRBJ1-1
D gene: .
CDR3 DNA: TGTGCCAGCAGTCTCTCGGACATGAACACTGAAGCTTTCTTT
CDR3 protein: CASSLSDMNTEAFF

V gene: TRBV20-1
clone size: many
J gene: TRBJ2-7
D gene: TRBD1
CDR3 DNA: TGCAGTGCTAGAACAGGACAGGGGGCCTACGAGCAGTACTTC
CDR3 protein: CSARTGQGAYEQYF

V gene: TRBV19
clone size: many
J gene: TRBJ2-1
D gene: TRBD2
CDR3 DNA: TGTGCCAGTAGTCTCCTCATGAGGACTAGCGACGACAATGAGCAGTTCTTC
CDR3 protein: CASSLLMRTSDDNEQFF

V gene: TRBV7-9
clone size: many
J gene: TRBJ2-7
D gene: .
CDR3 DNA: TGTGCCAGCAGCTTAGCCCTGGGGGACTACGAGCAGTACTTC
CDR3 protein: CASSLALGDYEQYF

V gene: TRBV6-1
clone size: few
J gene: TRBJ1-4
D gene: .
CDR3 DNA: TGTGCCAGCAGCCCCAGCGGGGGTAGGGAAAAACTGTTTTTT
CDR3 protein: CASSPSGGREKLFF

V gene: TRBV19
clone size: .
J gene: TRBJ2-4
D gene: .
CDR3 DNA: TGTGCCAGTAGTCTAAGCAGGTGGGACATTCAGTACTTC
CDR3 protein: CASSLSRWDIQYF

V gene: TRBV29-1
clone size: .
J gene: TRBJ2-2
D gene: TRBD1
CDR3 DNA: TGCAGCGTCGGACAGGTGAACACCGGGGAGCTGTTTTTT
CDR3 protein: CSVGQVNTGELFF

V gene: TRBV27
clone size: once
J gene: TRBJ1-4
D gene: .
CDR3 DNA: TGTGCCAGCAGTTTACAGTTAACTAATGAAAAACTGTTTTTT
CDR3 protein: CASSLQLTNEKLFF

V gene: TRBV12-3/TRBV12-4
clone size: .
J gene: TRBJ1-5
D gene: .
CDR3 DNA: TGTGCCAGCAGTTCCCGGGCCCCGAGCCCCATAAGCAATCAGCCCCAGCATTTT
CDR3 protein: CASSSRAPSPISNQPQHF

V gene: TRBV29-1
clone size: many
J gene: TRBJ2-7
D gene: TRBD2
CDR3 DNA: TGCAGCGTTTCATCAGCGGGAGTTTTCGAGCAGTACTTC
CDR3 protein: CSVSSAGVFEQYF

V gene: TRBV18
clone size: .
J gene: TRBJ2-7
D gene: .
CDR3 DNA: TGTGCCAGCTCTCGACCAGGAGACAGCTACGAGCAGTACTTC
CDR3 protein: CASSRPGDSYEQYF

V gene: TRBV20-1
clone size: many
J gene: TRBJ2-1
D gene: TRBD1
CDR3 DNA: TGCAGTGCTAGAGAGATTGACAGGGGGATATATCTTGGGTTCTTC
CDR3 protein: CSAREIDRGIYLGFF

V gene: TRBV29-1
clone size: many
J gene: TRBJ2-2
D gene: TRBD2
CDR3 DNA: TGCAGCGTTGAACCTGGGGGGCGGGAGGCCGGGGAGCTGTTTTTT
CDR3 protein: CSVEPGGREAGELFF

V gene: TRBV5-1
clone size: .
J gene: TRBJ2-7
D gene: .
CDR3 DNA: TGCGCCAGCAGCCCAACGGTCTCGGCAGGCGCTACCTACGAGCAGTACTTC
CDR3 protein: CASSPTVSAGATYEQYF

V gene: TRBV20-1
clone size: many
J gene: TRBJ2-4
D gene: .
CDR3 DNA: TGCAGTGCTAGCCGGGACTCCCACCAGAACATTCAGTACTTC
CDR3 protein: CSASRDSHQNIQYF

V gene: TRBV7-3
clone size: .
J gene: TRBJ2-1
D gene: TRBD2
CDR3 DNA: TGTGCCAGCAGCTGGACAATAGCGGGAGGGCGTAATGAGCAGTTCTTC
CDR3 protein: CASSWTIAGGRNEQFF

V gene: TRBV19
clone size: few
J gene: TRBJ1-1
D gene: .
CDR3 DNA: TGTGCCAGTAGTCCGGTTTTCGGGACATATAACACTGAAGCTTTCTTT
CDR3 protein: CASSPVFGTYNTEAFF

V gene: TRBV20-1
clone size: many
J gene: TRBJ2-4
D gene: .
CDR3 DNA: TGCAGTGCAGCCGCAGGACAAAACATTCAGTACTTC
CDR3 protein: CSAAAGQNIQYF

V gene: TRBV20-1
clone size: many
J gene: TRBJ2-1
D gene: .
CDR3 DNA: TGCAGTGCCCGATCTCCGGCGGGATATAATGAGCAGTTCTTC
CDR3 protein: CSARSPAGYNEQFF

V gene: TRBV3-1
clone size: few
J gene: TRBJ1-5
D gene: TRBD1
CDR3 DNA: TGTGCCAGCAGCCTCTACTCCGGGACAGGGGAAAATCAGCCCCAGCATTTT
CDR3 protein: CASSLYSGTGENQPQHF

V gene: TRBV7-9
clone size: .
J gene: TRBJ2-7
D gene: .
CDR3 DNA: TGTGCCAGCAGCTTATTTGGCGAGTACGAGCAGTACTTC
CDR3 protein: CASSLFGEYEQYF

V gene: TRBV29-1
clone size: many
J gene: TRBJ2-2
D gene: TRBD1
CDR3 DNA: TGCAGCGCCCGGGACAGGGTAGGAACCGGGGAGCTGTTTTTT
CDR3 protein: CSARDRVGTGELFF

V gene: TRBV29-1
clone size: many
J gene: TRBJ2-5
D gene: .
CDR3 DNA: TGCAGCGTAAATAGCGTAGAGACCCAGTACTTC
CDR3 protein: CSVNSVETQYF

V gene: TRBV5-1
clone size: many
J gene: TRBJ2-2
D gene: .
CDR3 DNA: TGCGCCAGCAGCCCAGCCGGTACCGGGGAGCTGTTTTTT
CDR3 protein: CASSPAGTGELFF

V gene: TRBV11-3
clone size: .
J gene: TRBJ2-1
D gene: .
CDR3 DNA: TGTGCCAGCAGCTCCCACGACAGGAGCGATGAGCAGTTCTTC
CDR3 protein: CASSSHDRSDEQFF

V gene: TRBV4-1
clone size: .
J gene: TRBJ2-5
D gene: TRBD2
CDR3 DNA: TGCGCCAGCAGCCAAACGGGAGGAGAGACCCAGTACTTC
CDR3 protein: CASSQTGGETQYF

V gene: TRBV6-5
clone size: .
J gene: TRBJ2-7
D gene: TRBD1
CDR3 DNA: TGTGCCAGCAGTTACCTCGGGACAGGGACATACGAGCAGTACTTC
CDR3 protein: CASSYLGTGTYEQYF

V gene: TRBV11-2
clone size: .
J gene: TRBJ2-1
D gene: TRBD2
CDR3 DNA: TGTGCCAGCAGCTTAGAGGGCGTTGGACTAGCGGGAGGGCACAATGAGCAGTTCTTC
CDR3 protein: CASSLEGVGLAGGHNEQFF

V gene: TRBV12-3/TRBV12-4
clone size: .
J gene: TRBJ2-3
D gene: TRBD1
CDR3 DNA: TGTGCCAGCGGAGACAGGGCTTGGACAGATACGCAGTATTTT
CDR3 protein: CASGDRAWTDTQYF

V gene: TRBV20-1
clone size: many
J gene: TRBJ2-7
D gene: TRBD1
CDR3 DNA: TGCAGTGCTCTCGGACAGGGGACCTACGAGCAGTACTTC
CDR3 protein: CSALGQGTYEQYF

V gene: TRBV5-1
clone size: .
J gene: TRBJ2-5
D gene: TRBD2
CDR3 DNA: TGCGCCAGCAGCTTGCGCAGTAGCGGGAGTCGGGAGACCCAGTACTTC
CDR3 protein: CASSLRSSGSRETQYF

V gene: TRBV20-1
clone size: few
J gene: TRBJ2-1
D gene: TRBD2
CDR3 DNA: TGCAGTGCCCCTGAGAGCGGGAGGCGTTTGGAGCAGTTCTTC
CDR3 protein: CSAPESGRRLEQFF

V gene: TRBV9
clone size: many
J gene: TRBJ2-1
D gene: .
CDR3 DNA: TGTGCCAGCAGCGTAGCTACTGGCCAGCCCTTTACCTACAATGAGCAGTTCTTC
CDR3 protein: CASSVATGQPFTYNEQFF

V gene: TRBV29-1
clone size: few
J gene: TRBJ2-1
D gene: TRBD2
CDR3 DNA: TGCAGCGTTGAAGAGGGACTAGCGGGAGGGGAGCAGTTCTTC
CDR3 protein: CSVEEGLAGGEQFF

V gene: TRBV20-1
clone size: many
J gene: TRBJ1-1
D gene: .
CDR3 DNA: TGCAGTGCTAGAGAGGGCAGGGGAGGGACTGAAGCTTTCTTT
CDR3 protein: CSAREGRGGTEAFF

V gene: TRBV30
clone size: .
J gene: TRBJ2-7
D gene: TRBD1
CDR3 DNA: TGTGCCTGGAGAGGGACAGGGGACTACGAGCAGTACTTC
CDR3 protein: CAWRGTGDYEQYF

V gene: TRBV30
clone size: .
J gene: TRBJ1-1
D gene: .
CDR3 DNA: TGTGCCTGGAGTGTACTGGGTCCGGGGGCCACTGAAGCTTTCTTT
CDR3 protein: CAWSVLGPGATEAFF

V gene: TRBV12-3/TRBV12-4
clone size: many
J gene: TRBJ1-3
D gene: .
CDR3 DNA: TGTGCCACCTCGGACGGGGTCTCTGGAAACACCATATATTTT
CDR3 protein: CATSDGVSGNTIYF

V gene: TRBV5-1
clone size: many
J gene: TRBJ2-4
D gene: .
CDR3 DNA: TGCGCCAGCAGCTGGCTCGGGCGCGAGGCCAAAAACATTCAGTACTTC
CDR3 protein: CASSWLGREAKNIQYF

V gene: TRBV28
clone size: .
J gene: TRBJ2-5
D gene: .
CDR3 DNA: TGTGCCAGACAGCCCCTCGTAAAAGGACAAGAGACCCAGTACTTC
CDR3 protein: CARQPLVKGQETQYF

V gene: TRBV20-1
clone size: many
J gene: TRBJ2-7
D gene: .
CDR3 DNA: TGCAGTGCTAGAAGGGCTTCGGAGCAGTACTTC
CDR3 protein: CSARRASEQYF

V gene: TRBV7-2
clone size: many
J gene: TRBJ2-1
D gene: TRBD2
CDR3 DNA: TGTGCCAGCAGCTCAGAAGCGGGAGGTGAGTTCTTC
CDR3 protein: CASSSEAGGEFF

V gene: TRBV19
clone size: .
J gene: TRBJ2-1
D gene: TRBD2
CDR3 DNA: TGTGCCAGTACCCCTAGCGGGAGGGCCTTGTACAATGAGCAGTTCTTC
CDR3 protein: CASTPSGRALYNEQFF